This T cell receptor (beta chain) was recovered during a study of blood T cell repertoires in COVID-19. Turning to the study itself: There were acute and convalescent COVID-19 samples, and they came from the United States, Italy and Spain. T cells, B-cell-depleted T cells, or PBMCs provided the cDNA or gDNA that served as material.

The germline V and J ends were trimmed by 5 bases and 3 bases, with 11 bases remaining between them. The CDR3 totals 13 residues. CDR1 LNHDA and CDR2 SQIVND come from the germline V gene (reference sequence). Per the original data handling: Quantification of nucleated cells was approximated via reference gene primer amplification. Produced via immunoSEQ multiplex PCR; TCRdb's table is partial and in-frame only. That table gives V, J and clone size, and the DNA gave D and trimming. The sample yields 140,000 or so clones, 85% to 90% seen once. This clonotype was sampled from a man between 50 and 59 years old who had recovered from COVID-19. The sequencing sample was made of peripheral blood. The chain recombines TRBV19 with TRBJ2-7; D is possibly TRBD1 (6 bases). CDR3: CASSRRDIYEQYF. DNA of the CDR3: TGTGCCAGTAGTCGCCGGGACATCTACGAGCAGTACTTC.